This T cell receptor (beta chain) was obtained from a study of OX40 agonist ivuxolimab in advanced cancers. On the study more broadly: With ivuxolimab, an agonistic anti-OX40 (CD134) antibody, patients were treated. The study's findings and limits: CD4+ T cells averaged fewer expanded clones than CD8+ T cells. Partial responders dosed at 0.1-3.0 mg/kg displayed clonal expansion ranking among the lowest.

The V gene's germline CDR1 is SNHLY and CDR2 FYNNEI. The CDR3 is 15 residues long. Trimming at V came to 6 bases and at J to 3 bases, leaving 8 bases not matched to a gene. Here immunoSEQ multiplex PCR was the method, and the copy in TCRdb shows in-frame clones only, minus some. The table shows tens of thousands of clones, with 87% occurring only once. Sampling times: baseline, cycle 4 day 1, cycle 7 day 1. About this clone: The antigen is undetermined.

V gene TRBV2 combines with J gene TRBJ1-5, with TRBD1 matching 7 bases. The source of this sequence is an adult with an advanced solid tumor such as melanoma, head and neck, liver or kidney cancer. Sequenced material: CD4+ or CD8+ T cells sorted from blood, taken in a trial of the OX40 agonist ivuxolimab. The DNA of the CDR3 is TGTGCCAGCAGCATCCAGACAGGGCACAATCAGCCCCAGCATTTT. This encodes CASSIQTGHNQPQHF.